This note documents a single T cell receptor (beta chain) sequence. This record belongs to a study of shared T cell receptors in the human thymus. Germline CDR1 is MNHEY and CDR2 is SVGAGI. The germline V and J ends were trimmed by 6 bases and 4 bases, with 18 bases remaining between them. The CDR3 runs to 15 residues. TCRdb's table, derived via immunoSEQ multiplex PCR, lists solely in-frame clones and lacks some. The sample carries roughly 710,000 clones, approximately 85% recorded once. These data are also associated with another study on human thymus T cells. According to that study: Repertoires sampled from thymus and blood appeared biased in V and J gene usage.

The chain combines TRBV6-5 with TRBJ1-1; a weak D match, TRBD1 (5 bases). Sequencing was carried out using thymocytes. The clonotype was recovered from a girl in the first two years of life with a congenital heart defect. CDR3: CASSPKRQGRTEAFF. The CDR3 region has the DNA TGTGCCAGCAGCCCGAAACGCCAGGGTCGCACTGAAGCTTTCTTT.